This T cell receptor (beta chain) is from a study of regulatory T cells in long-lasting Graves disease. The germline V and J ends were trimmed by 3 bases and 7 bases, with 16 bases remaining between them. CDR3 size: 15 residues. Looked up from germline, CDR1 is DFQATT and CDR2 is SNEGSKA (reference sequence). Time point denoted: newly diagnosed GD, antithyroid drugs for less than 3 months. Following extraction of RNA from PBMCs, that RNA was used to make the TCR library. To make TCR beta libraries, researchers used iRepertoire HTBI primers and Arm-PCR of CDR3 regions. TCRdb reanalysed the multiplex PCR reads using MiXCR and keeps one entry per CDR3 protein. Of approximately 400,000 distinct CDR3 sequences listed, 15% were seen once; the top ten hold around 17%. In this sample, this clonotype turned up a few times. Another study also made use of these data, one on T cells in Graves' hyperthyroidism and ophthalmopathy. That work states: Ophthalmopathy stood apart from stable hyperthyroidism in a 13 V-J model.

The starting material was peripheral blood mononuclear cells (PBMCs), obtained at new diagnosis, from a patient treated with antithyroid drugs. The chain has TRBV20-1 and TRBJ1-6; D is perhaps TRBD1 (5 bases). This TCR came from a woman in her twenties or thirties with Graves disease. CDR3 bases: TGCAGTGCTAGGCTCACGGGGGGTGGGAATTCACCCCTCCACTTT. It translates to CSARLTGGGNSPLHF.